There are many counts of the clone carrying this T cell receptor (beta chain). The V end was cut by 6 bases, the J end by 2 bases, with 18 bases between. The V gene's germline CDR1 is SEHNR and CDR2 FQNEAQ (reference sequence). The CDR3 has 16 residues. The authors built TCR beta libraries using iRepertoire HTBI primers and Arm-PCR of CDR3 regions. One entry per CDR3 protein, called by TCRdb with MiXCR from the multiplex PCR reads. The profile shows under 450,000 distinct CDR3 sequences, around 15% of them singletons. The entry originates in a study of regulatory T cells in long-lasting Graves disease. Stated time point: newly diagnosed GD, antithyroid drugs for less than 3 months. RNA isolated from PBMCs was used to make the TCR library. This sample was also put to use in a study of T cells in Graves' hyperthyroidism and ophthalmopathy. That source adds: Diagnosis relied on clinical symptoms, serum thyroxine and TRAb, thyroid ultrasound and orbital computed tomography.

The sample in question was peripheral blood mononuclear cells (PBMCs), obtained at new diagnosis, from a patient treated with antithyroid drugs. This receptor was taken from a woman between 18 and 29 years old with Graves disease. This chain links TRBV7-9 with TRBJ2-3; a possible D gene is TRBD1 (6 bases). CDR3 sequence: CASSLFLGQNTDTQYF. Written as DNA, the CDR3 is TGTGCCAGCAGTTTATTCTTAGGACAGAACACAGATACGCAGTATTTT.